The 7 T cell receptor beta chains presented below share a single source sample, sequenced in a study of T cells after posttransplantation cyclophosphamide. Assay used: immunoSEQ multiplex PCR; TCRdb lists only in-frame clones, some missing. Of approximately 39,000 clones in the sample, around 80% were seen once. Busulfan-fludarabine conditioning, marrow transplant, and cyclophosphamide on days +3 and +4 were administered. The material was CD4+ T cells sorted from blood, obtained approximately 2,000 days after a stem cell transplant with posttransplant cyclophosphamide. Source of these receptors: a female patient in her 40s who received an allogeneic stem cell transplant from a related donor, was CMV-positive, and had no GVHD. These T cells may partly come from the graft donor.

This clone occurred a few times. V is TRBV6-5 and J is TRBJ1-1; D may be TRBD1 (6 bases). This CDR3 has 13 amino acids. Germline V CDR1 and CDR2: MNHEY, SVGAGI. Between the trimmed V and J ends, which lost 4 bases and 7 bases, there was a span of 13 bases. The CDR3, as DNA: TGTGCCAGCAGTTCTGACAGGTCCTATGAAGCTTTCTTT. Protein product: CASSSDRSYEAFF.

The chain links TRBV20-1 to TRBJ1-1; D unresolved. V gave up 5 bases and J gave up 11 bases, with 12 bases separating them. This CDR3 spans 10 amino acids. CDR1 and CDR2 (germline): DFQATT, SNEGSKA (reference sequence). The CDR3 bases are TGCAGTGCTTCCGACAATAGTGCTTTCTTT. It yields the protein CSASDNSAFF.

V gene TRBV11-2 combines with J gene TRBJ2-3, with 9 bases aligning to TRBD2. CDR1 is SGHAT, CDR2 FQNNGV, per germline. The CDR3 consists of 17 residues. V lost 5 bases, J lost 10 bases, and 19 bases stayed unmatched. Here the CDR3 DNA reads TGTGCCAGCAGCCATTATAGGATTAGCGGGGGTATCGCGGCGCAGTATTTT. Its protein product is CASSHYRISGGIAAQYF.

This clone was observed once. CDR3 sequence: CASSPQHRNTEAFF. The CDR3 DNA sequence: TGTGCCAGCTCACCACAACACAGGAACACTGAAGCTTTCTTT. This chain links TRBV18 with TRBJ1-1, with D uncertain. The CDR3 covers 14 residues. Trimming left V 1 base short and J 1 base short, with 7 bases between. Germline loops: CDR1 KGHSH, CDR2 LQKENI. Looking up the rest from reference TRBV18 and TRBJ1-1 gives the full variable domain: NAGVMQNPRHLVRRRGQEARLRCSPMKGHSHVYWYRQLPEEGLKFMVYLQKENIIDESGMPKERFSAEFPKEGPSILRIQQVVRGDSAAYFCASSPQHRNTEAFFGQGTRLTVV.

V is TRBV6-1 and J is TRBJ2-1; a weak D match, TRBD2 (6 bases). The V gene lost 6 bases and the J gene lost 7 bases, with 13 bases spanning the gap. The germline V gene has CDR1 MNHNS and CDR2 SASEGT. The CDR3 is 13 amino acids. CDR3 sequence reads: CASRGTPSNEQFF. The CDR3 region has the DNA TGTGCCAGCAGGGGGACTCCGTCGAATGAGCAGTTCTTC.

Here the CDR3 reads CASSPWGQGNYGYTF. The CDR3 coding sequence is TGTGCCAGCAGTCCCTGGGGACAGGGGAACTATGGCTACACCTTC. The chain couples TRBV27 to TRBJ1-2; 10 positions agree with TRBD1. CDR1 is MNHEY, CDR2 SMNVEV, per germline (reference sequence). The CDR3 spans 15 residues. Trimming at V came to 5 bases and at J to 2 bases, leaving 5 bases not matched to a gene.

V is TRBV19 and J is TRBJ2-7; weak D call: TRBD2 (5 bases). Germline lookup yields CDR1 LNHDA and CDR2 SQIVND (reference sequence). The CDR3 is 15 residues long. The V end lost 5 bases, the J end lost 5 bases, and 19 bases lay between the germline ends. In DNA, the CDR3 is TGTGCCAGTAGTGCAGCTACTAGTTTCGGGGACGAGCAGTACTTC. Translation: CASSAATSFGDEQYF.